The T cell receptor beta chain under discussion was sequenced for a study of T cells expressing NK-cell markers (dated by TCRdb to the early 2020s). With regard to the full study: In sorted CD3+CD56+NKG2C+, CD3+CD56+NKG2C- and CD3+CD56-NKG2C+ T-cell subsets from 8 or 9 donors, TCR beta-chain repertoires were profiled. Among the eight sequenced donors, only one was HCMV-seronegative, while the other seven were HCMV-seropositive. Libraries were sequenced as 2 x 150 bp reads on Illumina HiSeq 2000/2500, MiSeq or NextSeq. All eight donors whose samples were sequenced were randomly selected healthy volunteers, three of them men and five women.

HCMV serostatus was determined by detecting HCMV-specific IgG in serum with a commercial ELISA kit. Ficoll density gradient centrifugation was used to isolate peripheral blood mononuclear cells from blood. Instrument on record: Illumina HiSeq 2000. TCR beta cDNA libraries were made by 5'RACE template switching that added a universal primer site and unique molecular identifiers. Priming for cDNA synthesis came from the TCR beta constant segment, and two successive PCR amplification steps followed. The source study handled its data this way. MIGEC was used to demultiplex reads and group reads by UMI, and MiTCR was used to assemble and quantify clonotypes. To exclude erroneous sequences, only TCR cDNA sequences supported by at least two reads were retained. Downstream repertoire analysis used the tcR package, and clonotypes were matched across fractions by CDR3 nucleotide sequence plus V segment. VDJmatch was used to annotate antigen specificity against VDJdb, with one amino acid substitution allowed in CDR3. Each CDR3 protein sequence appears as one entry after TCRdb reprocessed the reads, and no DNA is included. TCRdb's processing, not the authors' own work, is the source of the V and J calls. This specimen's table enumerates roughly 690 distinct CDR3 sequences. The top ten clonotypes cover 90% to 96% of the sample.

A note on this clonotype: The specificity of this receptor is unknown.

Here is what the overall study found, with its caveats: Whether the expanded NKG2C-expressing T cell clones were specific for HCMV antigens remained unclear. In six donors, the dominant CD3+CD56+NKG2C+ clonotypes ranked among the top 10 CD8+ clonotypes, making up roughly 1.0-8% of CD8+ T cells. Those dominant clonotypes were again the most abundant among CD3+CD56-NKG2C+ cells in a handful of donors, at about 28.3-65%.

The CDR3, from cysteine to phenylalanine, totals 17 residues. There is no recorded DNA. Via the germline V gene (reference sequence), CDR1 is SEHNR and CDR2 FQNEAQ. In this chain, TRBV7-9 is recombined with TRBJ1-2; TCRdb lists TRBD1, though no DNA is available to test this call. The sequenced sample consisted of blood T cells: a sorted CD56 or NKG2C T cell subset, CD4+ or CD8+ T cells, or bulk PBMC T cells (not recorded which). The sequence came from a woman under 30 in good health. Donor details come from another sample of the same person, matched by shared clones. This receptor has the CDR3 CASSLYAPQGNNYGYTF.